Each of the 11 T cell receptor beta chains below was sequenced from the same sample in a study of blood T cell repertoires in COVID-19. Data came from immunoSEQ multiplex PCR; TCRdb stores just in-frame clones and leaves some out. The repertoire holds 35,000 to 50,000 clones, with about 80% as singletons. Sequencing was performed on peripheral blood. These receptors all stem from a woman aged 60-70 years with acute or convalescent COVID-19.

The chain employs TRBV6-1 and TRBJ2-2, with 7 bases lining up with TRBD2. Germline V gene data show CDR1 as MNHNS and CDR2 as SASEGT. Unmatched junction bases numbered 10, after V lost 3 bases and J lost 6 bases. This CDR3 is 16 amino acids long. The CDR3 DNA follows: TGTGCCAGCAGTGAGCTGGGGGGGGTAAAAGCCGGGGAGCTGTTTTTT. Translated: CASSELGGVKAGELFF.

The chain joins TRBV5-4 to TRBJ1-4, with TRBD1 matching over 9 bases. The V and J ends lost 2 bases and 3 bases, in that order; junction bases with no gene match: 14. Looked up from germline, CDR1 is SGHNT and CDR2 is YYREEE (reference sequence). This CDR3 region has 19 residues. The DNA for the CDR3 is TGTGCCAGCAGCTTAGATTCTCCGGGACAGGGTATACCTAATGAAAAACTGTTTTTT. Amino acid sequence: CASSLDSPGQGIPNEKLFF.

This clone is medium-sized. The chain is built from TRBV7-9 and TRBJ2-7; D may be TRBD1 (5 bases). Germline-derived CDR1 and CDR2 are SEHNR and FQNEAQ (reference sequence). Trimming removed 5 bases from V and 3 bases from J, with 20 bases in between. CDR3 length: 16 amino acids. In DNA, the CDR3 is TGTGCCAGCAGCACACATCGGTCATTAGGGGTCTACGAGCAGTACTTC. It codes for CASSTHRSLGVYEQYF.

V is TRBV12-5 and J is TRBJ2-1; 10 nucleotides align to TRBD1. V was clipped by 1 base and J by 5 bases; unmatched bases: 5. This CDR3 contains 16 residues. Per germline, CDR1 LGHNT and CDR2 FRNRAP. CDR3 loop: CASGLATGGVHNEQFF. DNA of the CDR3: TGTGCTAGTGGTTTGGCGACAGGGGGCGTCCACAATGAGCAGTTCTTC.

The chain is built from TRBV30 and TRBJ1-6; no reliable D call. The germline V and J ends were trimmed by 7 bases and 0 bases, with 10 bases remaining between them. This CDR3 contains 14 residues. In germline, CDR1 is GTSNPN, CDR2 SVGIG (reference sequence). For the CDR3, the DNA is TGTGCCTCGACACCGAGCTCCTATAATTCACCCCTCCACTTT. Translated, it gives CASTPSSYNSPLHF.

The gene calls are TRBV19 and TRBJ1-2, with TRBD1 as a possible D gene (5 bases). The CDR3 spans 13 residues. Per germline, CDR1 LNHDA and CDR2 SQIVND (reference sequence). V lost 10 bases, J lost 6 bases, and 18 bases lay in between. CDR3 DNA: TGTGCCACTGATCGGGGGTTGACTGATGGCTACACCTTC. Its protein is CATDRGLTDGYTF. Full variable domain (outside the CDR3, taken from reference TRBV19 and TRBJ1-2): DGGITQSPKYLFRKEGQNVTLSCEQNLNHDAMYWYRQDPGQGLRLIYYSQIVNDFQKGDIAEGYSVSREKKESFPLTVTSAQKNPTAFYLCATDRGLTDGYTFGSGTRLTVV.

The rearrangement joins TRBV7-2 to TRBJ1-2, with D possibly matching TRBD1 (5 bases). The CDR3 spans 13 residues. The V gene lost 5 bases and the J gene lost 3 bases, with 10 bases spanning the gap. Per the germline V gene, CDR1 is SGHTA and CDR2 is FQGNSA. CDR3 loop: CASSPRGDYGYTF. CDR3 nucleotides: TGTGCCAGCAGCCCACGGGGGGACTATGGCTACACCTTC.

The CDR3 spells CASSNPRRGNEQFF. The CDR3 coding sequence is TGTGCCAGCAGCAATCCGAGGCGGGGGAATGAGCAGTTCTTC. This chain links TRBV9 with TRBJ2-1, with 7 bases matching TRBD2. Trimming took 4 bases from V and 7 from J; bases not matched to a gene: 8. CDR1 is SGDLS and CDR2 is YYNGEE in the germline V gene. CDR3 size: 14 residues.

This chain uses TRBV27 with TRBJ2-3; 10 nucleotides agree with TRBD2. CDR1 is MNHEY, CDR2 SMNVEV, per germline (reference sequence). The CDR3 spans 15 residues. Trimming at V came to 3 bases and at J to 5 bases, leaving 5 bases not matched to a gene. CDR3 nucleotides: TGTGCCAGCAGTTTTTTAGCGGGGGGCGGAGATACGCAGTATTTT. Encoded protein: CASSFLAGGGDTQYF.

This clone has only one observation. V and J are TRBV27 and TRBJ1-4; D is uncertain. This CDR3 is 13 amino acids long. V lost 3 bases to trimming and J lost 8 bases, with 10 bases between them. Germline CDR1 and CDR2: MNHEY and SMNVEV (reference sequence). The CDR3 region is CASSFFAGEKLFF. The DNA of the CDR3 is TGTGCCAGCAGTTTCTTTGCGGGGGAAAAACTGTTTTTT.

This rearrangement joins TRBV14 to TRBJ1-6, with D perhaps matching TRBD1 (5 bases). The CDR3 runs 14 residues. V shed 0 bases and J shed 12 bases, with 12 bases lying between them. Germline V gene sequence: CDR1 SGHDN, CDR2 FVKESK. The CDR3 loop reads CASSQEGLRGPLHF. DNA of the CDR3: TGTGCCAGCAGCCAAGAGGGGCTGAGAGGACCCCTCCACTTT.